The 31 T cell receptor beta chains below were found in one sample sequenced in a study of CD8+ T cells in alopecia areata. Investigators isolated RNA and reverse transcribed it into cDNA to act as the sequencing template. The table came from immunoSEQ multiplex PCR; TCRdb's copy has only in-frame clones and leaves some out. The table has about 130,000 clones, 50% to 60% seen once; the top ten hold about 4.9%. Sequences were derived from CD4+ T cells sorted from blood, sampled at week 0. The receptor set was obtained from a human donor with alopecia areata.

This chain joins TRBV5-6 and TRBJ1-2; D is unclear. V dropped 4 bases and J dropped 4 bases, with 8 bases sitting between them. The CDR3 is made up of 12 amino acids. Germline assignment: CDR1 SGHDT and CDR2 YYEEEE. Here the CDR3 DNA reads TGTGCCAGCAGCAGGGATCTCTATGGCTACACCTTC. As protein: CASSRDLYGYTF.

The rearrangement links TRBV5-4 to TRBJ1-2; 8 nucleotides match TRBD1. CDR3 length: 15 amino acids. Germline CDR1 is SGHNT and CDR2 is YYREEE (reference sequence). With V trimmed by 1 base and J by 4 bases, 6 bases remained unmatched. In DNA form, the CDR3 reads TGTGCCAGCAGCTTGAGACAGGGGCCCTTCTATGGCTACACCTTC. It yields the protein CASSLRQGPFYGYTF. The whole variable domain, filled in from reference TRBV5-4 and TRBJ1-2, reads ETGVTQSPTHLIKTRGQQVTLRCSSQSGHNTVSWYQQALGQGPQFIFQYYREEENGRGNFPPRFSGLQFPNYSSELNVNALELDDSALYLCASSLRQGPFYGYTFGSGTRLTVV.

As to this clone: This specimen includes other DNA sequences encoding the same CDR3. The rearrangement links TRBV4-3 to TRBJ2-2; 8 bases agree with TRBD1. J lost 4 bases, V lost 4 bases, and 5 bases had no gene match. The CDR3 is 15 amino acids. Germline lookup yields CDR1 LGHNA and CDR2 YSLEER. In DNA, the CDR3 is TGCGCCAGCAGCCCCGGGACAGGAGGCACCGGGGAGCTGTTTTTT. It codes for CASSPGTGGTGELFF.

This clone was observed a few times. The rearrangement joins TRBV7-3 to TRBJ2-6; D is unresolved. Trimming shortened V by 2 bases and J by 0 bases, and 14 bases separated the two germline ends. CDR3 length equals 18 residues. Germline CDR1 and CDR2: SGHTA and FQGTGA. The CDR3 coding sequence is TGTGCCAGCAGCTTATTGGCGGCGGTCGCCTCTGGGGCCAACGTCCTGACTTTC. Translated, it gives CASSLLAAVASGANVLTF.

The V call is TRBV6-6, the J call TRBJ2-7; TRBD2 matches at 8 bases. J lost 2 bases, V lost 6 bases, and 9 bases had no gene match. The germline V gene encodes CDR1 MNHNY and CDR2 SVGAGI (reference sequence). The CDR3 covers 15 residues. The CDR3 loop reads CASRALAEPTYEQYF. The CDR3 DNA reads TGTGCCAGCAGGGCACTAGCGGAGCCTACCTACGAGCAGTACTTC.

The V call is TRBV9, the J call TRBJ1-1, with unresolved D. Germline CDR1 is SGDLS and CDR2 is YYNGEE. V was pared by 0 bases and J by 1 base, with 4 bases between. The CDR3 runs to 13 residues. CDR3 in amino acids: CASSVVRNTEAFF. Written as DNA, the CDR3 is TGTGCCAGCAGCGTAGTTCGGAACACTGAAGCTTTCTTT. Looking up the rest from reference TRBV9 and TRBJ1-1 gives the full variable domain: DSGVTQTPKHLITATGQRVTLRCSPRSGDLSVYWYQQSLDQGLQFLIQYYNGEERAKGNILERFSAQQFPDLHSELNLSSLELGDSALYFCASSVVRNTEAFFGQGTRLTVV.

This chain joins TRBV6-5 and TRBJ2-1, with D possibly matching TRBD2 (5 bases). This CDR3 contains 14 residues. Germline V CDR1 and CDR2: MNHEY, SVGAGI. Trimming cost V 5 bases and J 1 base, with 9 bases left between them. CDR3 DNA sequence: TGTGCCAGCAGTCGTGGACTTTCCTACAATGAGCAGTTCTTC. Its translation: CASSRGLSYNEQFF.

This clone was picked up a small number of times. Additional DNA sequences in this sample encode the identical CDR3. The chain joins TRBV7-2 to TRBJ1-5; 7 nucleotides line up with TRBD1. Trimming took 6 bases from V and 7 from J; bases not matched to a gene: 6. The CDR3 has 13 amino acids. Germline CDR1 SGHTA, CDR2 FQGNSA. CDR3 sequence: CASSPDRVQPQHF. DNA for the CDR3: TGTGCCAGCAGTCCTGACAGGGTCCAGCCCCAGCATTTT.

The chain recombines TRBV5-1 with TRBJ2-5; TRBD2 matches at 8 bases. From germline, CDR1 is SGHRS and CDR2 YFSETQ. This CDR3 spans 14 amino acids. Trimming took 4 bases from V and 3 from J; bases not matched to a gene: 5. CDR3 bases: TGCGCCAGCAGCCAACCCGGGAGGGAAGAGACCCAGTACTTC. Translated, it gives CASSQPGREETQYF.

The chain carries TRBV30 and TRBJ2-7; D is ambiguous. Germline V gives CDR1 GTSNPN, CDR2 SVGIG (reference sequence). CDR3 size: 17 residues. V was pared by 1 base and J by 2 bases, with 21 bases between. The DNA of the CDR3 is TGTGCCTGGAGTGACCGCCGTGGACCGAGTCACCCCTACGAGCAGTACTTC. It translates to CAWSDRRGPSHPYEQYF.

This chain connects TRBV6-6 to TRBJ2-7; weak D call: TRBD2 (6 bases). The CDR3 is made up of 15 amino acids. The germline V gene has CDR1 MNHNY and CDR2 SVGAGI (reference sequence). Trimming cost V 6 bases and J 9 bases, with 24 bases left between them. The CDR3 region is CASRESRDRSFTQYF. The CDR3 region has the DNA TGTGCCAGCAGAGAATCGCGGGACCGTAGTTTTACGCAGTACTTC.

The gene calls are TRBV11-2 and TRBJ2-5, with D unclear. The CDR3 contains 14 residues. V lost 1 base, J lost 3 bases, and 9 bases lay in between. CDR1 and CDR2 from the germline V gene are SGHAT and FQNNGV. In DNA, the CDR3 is TGTGCCAGCAGCTTAGCCCTAGAAGAAGAGACCCAGTACTTC. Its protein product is CASSLALEEETQYF. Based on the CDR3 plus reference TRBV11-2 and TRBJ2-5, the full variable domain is EAGVAQSPRYKIIEKRQSVAFWCNPISGHATLYWYQQILGQGPKLLIQFQNNGVVDDSQLPKDRFSAERLKGVDSTLKIQPAKLEDSAVYLCASSLALEEETQYFGPGTRLLVL.

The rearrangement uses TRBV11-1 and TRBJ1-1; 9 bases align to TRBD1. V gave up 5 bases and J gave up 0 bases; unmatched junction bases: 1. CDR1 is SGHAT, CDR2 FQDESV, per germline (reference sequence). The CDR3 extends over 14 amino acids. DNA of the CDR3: TGTGCCAGCAGCGGGGACAGGGTGAACACTGAAGCTTTCTTT. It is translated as CASSGDRVNTEAFF.

The CDR3 nucleotides are TGTGCCAGCAGTTACTCAAACAATCAGCCCCAGCATTTT. It encodes CASSYSNNQPQHF. The V and J genes are TRBV6-6 and TRBJ1-5, with no clear D. This CDR3 region has 13 residues. CDR1 and CDR2 (germline): MNHNY, SVGAGI (reference sequence). Trimming removed 0 bases at V and 3 bases at J, with 3 bases between.

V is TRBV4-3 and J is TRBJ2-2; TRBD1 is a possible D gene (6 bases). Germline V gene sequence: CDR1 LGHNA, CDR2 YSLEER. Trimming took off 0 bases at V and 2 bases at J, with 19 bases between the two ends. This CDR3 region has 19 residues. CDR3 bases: TGCGCCAGCAGCCAAGATTTACTAGGGGGAGATGTTAACACCGGGGAGCTGTTTTTT. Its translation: CASSQDLLGGDVNTGELFF.

CDR3 sequence (DNA): TGTGCCAGCAGCTGGGGACAGGGGAGCAATCAGCCCCAGCATTTT. Amino acids: CASSWGQGSNQPQHF. The chain recombines TRBV7-9 with TRBJ1-5; 10 positions agree with TRBD1. The germline gives CDR1 SEHNR, CDR2 FQNEAQ (reference sequence). This CDR3 region has 15 residues. Trimming at V came to 4 bases and at J to 1 base, leaving 1 base not matched to a gene.

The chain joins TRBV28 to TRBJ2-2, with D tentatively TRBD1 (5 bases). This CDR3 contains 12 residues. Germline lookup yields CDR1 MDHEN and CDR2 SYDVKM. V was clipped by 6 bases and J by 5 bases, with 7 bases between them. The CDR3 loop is CASSPGTGELFF. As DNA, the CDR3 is TGTGCCAGCAGCCCAGGGACCGGGGAGCTGTTTTTT.

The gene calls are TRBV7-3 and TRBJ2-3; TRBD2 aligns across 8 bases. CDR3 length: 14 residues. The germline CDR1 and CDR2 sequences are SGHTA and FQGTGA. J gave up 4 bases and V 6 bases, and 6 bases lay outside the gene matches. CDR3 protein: CASRSGGPPDTQYF. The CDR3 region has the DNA TGTGCCAGCAGATCGGGAGGGCCCCCAGATACGCAGTATTTT.

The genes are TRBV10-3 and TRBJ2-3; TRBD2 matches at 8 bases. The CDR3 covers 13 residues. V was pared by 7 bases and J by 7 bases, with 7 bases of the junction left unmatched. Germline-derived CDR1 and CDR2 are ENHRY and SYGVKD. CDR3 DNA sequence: TGTGCCATCACTGGGACTAGTCCGAATACGCAGTATTTT. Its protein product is CAITGTSPNTQYF.

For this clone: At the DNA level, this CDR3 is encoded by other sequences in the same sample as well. For the CDR3, the DNA is TGTGCCAGCAGCGTAGGACTAGCGGGGTACAATGAGCAGTTCTTC. Protein: CASSVGLAGYNEQFF. J is TRBJ2-1 and V is TRBV9; 11 bases line up with TRBD2. The germline V gene encodes CDR1 SGDLS and CDR2 YYNGEE. The trim removed 0 bases at V and 4 bases at J, leaving 0 bases unmatched. The CDR3 totals 15 residues.

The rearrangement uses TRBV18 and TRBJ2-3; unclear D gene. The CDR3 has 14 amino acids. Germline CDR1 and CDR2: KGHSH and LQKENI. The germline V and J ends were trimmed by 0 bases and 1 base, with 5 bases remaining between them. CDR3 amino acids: CASSPPAGTDTQYF. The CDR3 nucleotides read TGTGCCAGCTCACCACCGGCTGGCACAGATACGCAGTATTTT. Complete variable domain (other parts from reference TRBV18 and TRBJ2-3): NAGVMQNPRHLVRRRGQEARLRCSPMKGHSHVYWYRQLPEEGLKFMVYLQKENIIDESGMPKERFSAEFPKEGPSILRIQQVVRGDSAAYFCASSPPAGTDTQYFGPGTRLTVL.

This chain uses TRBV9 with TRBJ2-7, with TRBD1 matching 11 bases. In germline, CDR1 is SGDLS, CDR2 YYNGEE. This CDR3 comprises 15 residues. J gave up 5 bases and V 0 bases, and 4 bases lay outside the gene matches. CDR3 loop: CASSVAGQGVHEQYF. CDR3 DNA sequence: TGTGCCAGCAGCGTAGCGGGACAGGGGGTCCACGAGCAGTACTTC.

CDR3 sequence (DNA): TGCAGCGTTGGCGCAACTAGCGGCCAAGAGACCCAGTACTTC. It codes for CSVGATSGQETQYF. This chain joins TRBV29-1 and TRBJ2-5; 8 bases are shared with TRBD2. In germline, CDR1 is SQVTM, CDR2 ANQGSEA. The CDR3 is 14 amino acids. Unmatched junction bases numbered 5, after V lost 4 bases and J lost 1 base. The full variable domain, with the rest looked up from reference TRBV29-1 and TRBJ2-5, is SAVISQKPSRDICQRGTSLTIQCQVDSQVTMMFWYRQQPGQSLTLIATANQGSEATYESGFVIDKFPISRPNLTFSTLTVSNMSPEDSSIYLCSVGATSGQETQYFGPGTRLLVL.

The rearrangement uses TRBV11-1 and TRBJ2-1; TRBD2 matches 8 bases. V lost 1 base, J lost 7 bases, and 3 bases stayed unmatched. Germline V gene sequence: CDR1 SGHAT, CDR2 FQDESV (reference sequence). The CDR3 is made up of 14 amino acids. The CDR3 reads CASSLVSGSNEQFF. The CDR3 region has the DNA TGTGCCAGCAGCTTAGTGAGCGGGAGTAATGAGCAGTTCTTC.

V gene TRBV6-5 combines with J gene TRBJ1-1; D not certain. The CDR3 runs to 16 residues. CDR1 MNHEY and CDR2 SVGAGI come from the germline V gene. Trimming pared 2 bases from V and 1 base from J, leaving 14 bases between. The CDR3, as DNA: TGTGCCAGCAGTTACATGTCAGTAGGCAGGAACACTGAAGCTTTCTTT. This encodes CASSYMSVGRNTEAFF.

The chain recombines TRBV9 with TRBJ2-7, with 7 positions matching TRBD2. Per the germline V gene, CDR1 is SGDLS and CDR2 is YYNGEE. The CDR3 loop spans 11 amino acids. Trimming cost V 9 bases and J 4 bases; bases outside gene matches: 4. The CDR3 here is CATAGVYEQYF. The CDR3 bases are TGTGCCACGGCGGGGGTTTACGAGCAGTACTTC.

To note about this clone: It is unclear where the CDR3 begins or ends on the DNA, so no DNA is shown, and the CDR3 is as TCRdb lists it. The CDR3 sequence: CASSFAGGASF. The V and J genes are TRBV13 and TRBJ2-7; the D segment call TRBD1 is taken from the table without a DNA check. In germline, CDR1 is PRHDT, CDR2 FYEKMQ (reference sequence). Ends included, the CDR3 has 11 residues.

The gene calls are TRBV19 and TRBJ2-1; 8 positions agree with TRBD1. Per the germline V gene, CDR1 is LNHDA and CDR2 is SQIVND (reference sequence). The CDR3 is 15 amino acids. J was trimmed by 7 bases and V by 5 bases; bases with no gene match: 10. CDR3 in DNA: TGTGCCAGTAGTCCCGGGCAGGGGGCGAGGAATGAGCAGTTCTTC. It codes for CASSPGQGARNEQFF.

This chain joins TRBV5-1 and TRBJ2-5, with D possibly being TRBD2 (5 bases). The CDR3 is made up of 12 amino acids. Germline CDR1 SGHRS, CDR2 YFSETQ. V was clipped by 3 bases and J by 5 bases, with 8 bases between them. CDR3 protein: CASSSGGETQYF. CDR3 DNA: TGCGCCAGCAGCTCGGGCGGGGAGACCCAGTACTTC.

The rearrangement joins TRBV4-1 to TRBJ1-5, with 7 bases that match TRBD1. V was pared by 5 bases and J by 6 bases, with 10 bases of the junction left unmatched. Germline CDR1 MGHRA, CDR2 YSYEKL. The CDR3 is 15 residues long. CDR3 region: CASSSRQGPGQPQHF. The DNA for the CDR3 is TGCGCCAGCAGCTCCCGACAGGGACCGGGTCAGCCCCAGCATTTT.

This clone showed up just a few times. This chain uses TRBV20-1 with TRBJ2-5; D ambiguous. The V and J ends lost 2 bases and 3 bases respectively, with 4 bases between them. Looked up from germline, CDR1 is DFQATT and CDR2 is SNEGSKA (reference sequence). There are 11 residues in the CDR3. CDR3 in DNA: TGCAGTGCTAGACCTAAAGAGACCCAGTACTTC. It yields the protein CSARPKETQYF.